The entry that follows covers one T cell receptor (beta chain) sequence. Sequenced by immunoSEQ multiplex PCR; TCRdb stores in-frame clones only, minus some. Of around 100,000 clones in the sample, 92% were seen once. This specimen belongs to a study of blood T cell repertoires in COVID-19. Overall study context: Researchers got acute and convalescent COVID-19 samples from the United States, Italy and Spain.

Trimming shortened V by 2 bases and J by 2 bases, and 7 bases separated the two germline ends. The CDR3 contains 14 residues. Germline CDR1 reads LGHNT; CDR2 reads FRNRAP. The sequencing input was peripheral blood. V and J are TRBV12-5 and TRBJ1-3; a possible D gene is TRBD1 (6 bases). The receptor was isolated from a woman aged 45-65 years with COVID-19, enrolled during active disease. CDR3 region: CASGLTGTGNTIYF. The CDR3 DNA follows: TGTGCTAGTGGTTTGACAGGGACTGGAAACACCATATATTTT.